This T cell receptor beta chain was obtained from a study of blood T cells in healthy people across ages. Study findings and constraints: Naive T cell percentage and TCR beta diversity correlated strongly.

Trimming removed 1 base from V and 5 bases from J, with 11 bases in between. This CDR3 comprises 14 residues. The V gene's germline CDR1 is SEHNR and CDR2 FQNEAQ (reference sequence). A second PCR, run for roughly 6 to 11 cycles, used a sample-barcoded 5' primer plus a J-beta primer mix. TCRdb analysed the 5' RACE reads with MiXCR anew, one entry per CDR3 protein. The sample records 1.5 million to 2 million distinct CDR3 sequences, about 35% being singletons. This clonotype was found a few times. What it recognizes is unknown. This receptor was identified in a woman aged 25-40 years in good health. This chain links TRBV7-9 with TRBJ1-2; possible D gene TRBD1, 6 bases. The sequenced sample consisted of blood. The CDR3 nucleotides read TGTGCCAGCAGCTTAGAAGGGGGACTTTATGGCTACACCTTC. It codes for CASSLEGGLYGYTF.